The rows below give T cell receptor beta chains drawn from one sample of a study of blood T cells in healthy people across ages. TCRdb reprocessed the 5' RACE reads with MiXCR, giving one entry per CDR3 protein. The sample gives nearly 1 million distinct CDR3 sequences, around 54% of which show up once; over 20% is in the top ten. The source material was blood. These receptors were collected from a woman aged 55-70 years in good health. CDR3s leave out the opening cysteine and the closing phenylalanine or tryptophan.

V,J,CDR3
TRBV29-1,TRBJ2-7,SARITGAYEQY
TRBV4-1,TRBJ1-6,ASSQANREHSPLH
TRBV7-2,TRBJ2-3,ASSLVAGEFDTQY
TRBV5-1,TRBJ1-2,ASSLLSGDYGYT
TRBV7-3,TRBJ2-5,ASSSSGRRTPYQETQY
TRBV6-1,TRBJ2-4,ASSMLGASQY
TRBV28,TRBJ2-1,ASKYPSWFGNEQF
TRBV5-4,TRBJ2-1,ASSLQQGAPNNEQF
TRBV7-2,TRBJ2-3,ASSLRTGRDTQY
TRBV18,TRBJ1-4,ASSPGLGEKLF
TRBV6-1,TRBJ1-1,ASRGQGKVTEAF
TRBV24-1,TRBJ2-1,ATSDSLGGTRGRFHEQF
TRBV21-1,TRBJ2-1,ASSPLTSLNEQF
TRBV11-1,TRBJ2-7,ASSAGLAGDSYEQY
TRBV10-3,TRBJ1-2,AISDTGALNYGYT
TRBV6-6,TRBJ2-5,ASRSNGHQETQY
TRBV18,TRBJ2-3,ASSTGLAGAGDTQY
TRBV2,TRBJ1-4,ASGPGQGALFSGEKLF
TRBV28,TRBJ1-4,ASTSPLKQGEKLF
TRBV27,TRBJ2-4,ASRPDRLAKNIQY
TRBV2,TRBJ2-6,ASSAGFGANVLT
TRBV11-1,TRBJ2-7,ASSLAPGLSYEQY
TRBV10-1,TRBJ1-5,ASSKDYRQPQH
TRBV20-1,TRBJ2-3,SAGSADTQY
TRBV7-9,NA,ASSQVPPGEQY
TRBV4-1,NA,ASSENSRAQETQY
TRBV10-3,TRBJ2-3,AISGQETDTRY
TRBV5-1,NA,ASSPGLAGVNEQY
TRBV14,TRBJ2-7,ASRLAGRFEQY
TRBV4-1,TRBJ2-7,ASSQARQPYEQY
TRBV7-9,TRBJ2-7,ASSLASGASSYEQY
TRBV5-1,TRBJ2-3,ASSFGGATTDTQY
TRBV27,TRBJ2-5,ASSLSHRNEQY
TRBV5-5,TRBJ2-3,ASSLTALRTDTQY
TRBV29-1,TRBJ2-7,SVGGQGLYEQY
TRBV15,TRBJ2-3,ATSRESLRGPDTQY
TRBV12-3/TRBV12-4,TRBJ2-3,ASSSRTSGDTQY
TRBV27,TRBJ1-2,ASSLLRGQRAGYT
TRBV12-5,TRBJ2-1,ASGFGPIGDSYNEQF
TRBV29-1,TRBJ2-7,SVEGNRGTYEQY
TRBV12-3/TRBV12-4,TRBJ2-3,ASSLGLVKGDTQY
TRBV19,TRBJ2-3,ASSILGSDTQY
TRBV27,NA,ASRFGPGVGTQY
TRBV5-5,TRBJ2-7,ASSRGLAGVLYEQY
TRBV5-1,TRBJ2-1,ASSLEANYNEQF
TRBV6-2/TRBV6-3,TRBJ2-3,ASSYSRFTGSGSVTDTQY
TRBV28,TRBJ2-7,ASSLPGEGSYEQY
TRBV7-9,TRBJ2-4,ASSLGGQGAKNVQY
TRBV29-1,TRBJ2-3,SVDLGQHTDTQY
TRBV12-3/TRBV12-4,TRBJ2-2,ASSLPPSGRAYGELF
TRBV11-2,TRBJ2-1,AGSVTSANNEQF
TRBV7-6,TRBJ2-3,ASSLGDRDTDTQY
TRBV12-3/TRBV12-4,TRBJ1-4,ASSLGKLF